A selection of T cell receptor beta chains follows, all from one sample in a study of blood T cells in healthy people across ages. TCRdb used MiXCR to reprocess the 5' RACE reads, holding one entry per CDR3 protein. The repertoire holds more than 800,000 distinct CDR3 sequences, with more than 25% as singletons. The specimen was blood. The origin of the receptors is a woman at least 80 years old in good health. Both conserved end residues are part of each CDR3. Each record gives: J gene, clone size, V gene, D gene, CDR3 protein, CDR3 DNA. A D gene is named only where the DNA matches it firmly. Clone sizes are given selectively: once, few, many, or a class where the clone is expanded.

j_call: TRBJ2-7
clone_size: few
v_call: TRBV7-2
d_call: NA
cdr3_aa: CASSLTNYEQYF
cdr3_nt: TGTGCCAGCAGCTTAACGAATTACGAGCAGTACTTC

j_call: TRBJ1-1
clone_size: few
v_call: TRBV20-1
d_call: NA
cdr3_aa: CSARDGEANTEAFF
cdr3_nt: TGCAGTGCTAGAGATGGGGAAGCGAACACTGAAGCTTTCTTT

j_call: TRBJ2-1
clone_size: many
v_call: TRBV20-1
d_call: TRBD1
cdr3_aa: CSDRQGDNEQFF
cdr3_nt: TGCAGTGACAGGCAGGGGGACAATGAGCAGTTCTTC

j_call: TRBJ2-7
clone_size: NA
v_call: TRBV7-9
d_call: NA
cdr3_aa: CASSLQGIIPYEQYF
cdr3_nt: TGTGCCAGCAGCTTACAGGGGATAATACCCTACGAGCAGTACTTC

j_call: TRBJ1-6
clone_size: NA
v_call: TRBV6-1
d_call: NA
cdr3_aa: CASSPRLSLSISYNSPPHF
cdr3_nt: TGTGCCAGCAGTCCCAGGCTAAGCCTTTCTATATCTTATAATTCACCCCCCCACTTT

j_call: TRBJ2-5
clone_size: NA
v_call: TRBV11-2
d_call: NA
cdr3_aa: CAGSRGGRETQYF
cdr3_nt: TGTGCCGGCAGCCGCGGGGGCCGCGAGACCCAGTACTTC

j_call: TRBJ2-1
clone_size: many
v_call: TRBV7-8
d_call: TRBD2
cdr3_aa: CASSFRSSGGRNEQFF
cdr3_nt: TGTGCCAGCAGCTTTCGGTCTAGCGGAGGACGAAATGAGCAGTTCTTC

j_call: TRBJ2-3
clone_size: many
v_call: TRBV9
d_call: TRBD1
cdr3_aa: CASSAGTGGADTQYF
cdr3_nt: TGTGCCAGCAGCGCCGGGACAGGGGGCGCAGATACGCAGTATTTT

j_call: TRBJ1-4
clone_size: NA
v_call: TRBV11-3
d_call: NA
cdr3_aa: CASSLQGSANEKLFF
cdr3_nt: TGTGCCAGCAGCTTACAGGGTTCGGCTAATGAAAAACTGTTTTTT

j_call: TRBJ1-1
clone_size: few
v_call: TRBV20-1
d_call: TRBD1
cdr3_aa: CSATDRGWNTEAFF
cdr3_nt: TGCAGTGCTACAGACAGGGGATGGAACACTGAAGCTTTCTTT

j_call: TRBJ1-1
clone_size: few
v_call: TRBV9
d_call: NA
cdr3_aa: CASSVDARTEAFF
cdr3_nt: TGTGCCAGCAGCGTAGACGCACGGACGGAAGCTTTCTTT

j_call: TRBJ2-1
clone_size: NA
v_call: TRBV7-2
d_call: TRBD2
cdr3_aa: CASSLVLAGGDEQFF
cdr3_nt: TGTGCCAGCAGCTTAGTCCTAGCGGGAGGAGATGAGCAGTTCTTC

j_call: TRBJ2-1
clone_size: many
v_call: TRBV6-2/TRBV6-3
d_call: TRBD1
cdr3_aa: CASRPRDRDYNEQFF
cdr3_nt: TGTGCCAGCAGGCCCCGGGACAGGGACTACAATGAGCAGTTCTTC

j_call: TRBJ1-2
clone_size: few
v_call: TRBV7-2
d_call: TRBD1
cdr3_aa: CASSLTIQGRNGYTF
cdr3_nt: TGTGCCAGCAGCTTAACGATACAGGGGCGTAATGGCTACACCTTC

j_call: TRBJ1-2
clone_size: NA
v_call: TRBV7-2
d_call: TRBD1
cdr3_aa: CASSPAQGGYGYTF
cdr3_nt: TGTGCCAGCAGCCCAGCACAGGGGGGGTATGGCTACACCTTC

j_call: TRBJ2-7
clone_size: NA
v_call: TRBV5-1
d_call: NA
cdr3_aa: CASSLEGVRQYF
cdr3_nt: TGCGCCAGCAGCTTGGAGGGGGTGAGGCAGTACTTC

j_call: TRBJ2-4
clone_size: NA
v_call: TRBV30
d_call: TRBD2
cdr3_aa: CAWSALTPRLAKNIQHF
cdr3_nt: TGTGCCTGGAGTGCCTTGACTCCAAGACTAGCCAAAAACATTCAGCACTTC

j_call: TRBJ1-1
clone_size: NA
v_call: TRBV30
d_call: TRBD1
cdr3_aa: CAWRGDRGGVAFF
cdr3_nt: TGTGCCTGGAGGGGGGACAGGGGCGGTGTAGCTTTCTTT

j_call: TRBJ2-7
clone_size: few
v_call: TRBV14
d_call: TRBD1
cdr3_aa: CASSQGMDRGWEQYF
cdr3_nt: TGTGCCAGCAGCCAAGGAATGGACAGGGGATGGGAGCAGTACTTC

j_call: TRBJ2-3
clone_size: few
v_call: TRBV28
d_call: TRBD2
cdr3_aa: CASSLYGGGPADTQYF
cdr3_nt: TGTGCCAGCAGTTTATACGGGGGGGGCCCAGCAGATACGCAGTATTTT

j_call: TRBJ1-4
clone_size: few
v_call: TRBV30
d_call: NA
cdr3_aa: CAWSYGFEEKLFF
cdr3_nt: TGTGCCTGGAGTTACGGGTTTGAGGAAAAACTGTTTTTT

j_call: TRBJ2-5
clone_size: NA
v_call: TRBV7-2
d_call: NA
cdr3_aa: CASSLTGRSQYF
cdr3_nt: TGTGCCAGCAGCTTAACCGGCAGGTCGCAGTACTTC

j_call: TRBJ2-5
clone_size: few
v_call: TRBV7-2
d_call: NA
cdr3_aa: CASSWRGQIQETQYF
cdr3_nt: TGTGCCAGCAGCTGGAGGGGCCAAATCCAAGAGACCCAGTACTTC

j_call: TRBJ1-5
clone_size: NA
v_call: TRBV6-2/TRBV6-3
d_call: TRBD1
cdr3_aa: CASRMGQSGQPQHF
cdr3_nt: TGTGCCAGCAGAATGGGACAGTCAGGTCAGCCCCAGCATTTT